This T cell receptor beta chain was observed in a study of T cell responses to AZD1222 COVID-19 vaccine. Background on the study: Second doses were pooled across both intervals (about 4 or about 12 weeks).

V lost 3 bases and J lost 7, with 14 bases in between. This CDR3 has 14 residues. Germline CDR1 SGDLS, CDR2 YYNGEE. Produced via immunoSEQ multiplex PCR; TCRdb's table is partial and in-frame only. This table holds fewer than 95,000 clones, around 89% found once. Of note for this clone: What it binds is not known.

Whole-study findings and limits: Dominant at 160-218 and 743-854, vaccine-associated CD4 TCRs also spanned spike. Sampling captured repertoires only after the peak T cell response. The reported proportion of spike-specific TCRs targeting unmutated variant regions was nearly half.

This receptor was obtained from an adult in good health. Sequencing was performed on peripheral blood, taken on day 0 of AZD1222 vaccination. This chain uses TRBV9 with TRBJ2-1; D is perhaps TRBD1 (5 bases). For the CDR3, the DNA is TGTGCCAGCAGCGACGTCAGGGTTCTTAATGAGCAGTTCTTC. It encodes CASSDVRVLNEQFF.